This T cell receptor (beta chain) was observed in a study of OX40 agonist ivuxolimab in advanced cancers. The overall study: It was ivuxolimab, an agonistic anti-OX40 (CD134) antibody, that patients were treated with.

Only a few counts were recorded for this clone. Germline V gives CDR1 SGHVS, CDR2 FNYEAQ. This CDR3 contains 16 residues. V shed 5 bases and J 6 bases; nucleotides not matched to a gene: 11. The repertoire was sequenced with immunoSEQ multiplex PCR; TCRdb's copy has only in-frame clones and lacks some. This sample has under 85,000 clones, with about 87% found just once. The chain recombines TRBV7-6 with TRBJ2-7; TRBD2 aligns across 12 bases. The sequence was collected from an adult with an advanced solid tumor such as melanoma, head and neck, liver or kidney cancer. The source was CD4+ or CD8+ T cells sorted from blood, collected in a trial of the OX40 agonist ivuxolimab. In DNA, the CDR3 is TGTGCCAGCAGCCTCCAGGCTAGCGGGGGGGCAAGCGAGCAGTACTTC. Protein: CASSLQASGGASEQYF.